The next 15 T cell receptor beta chains were all read from a single sample in a study of cytomegalovirus exposure and HLA in healthy donors. This PCR relied on a set of 60 Vbeta primers and 13 Jbeta primers. Only in-frame clones appear in the TCRdb table, and some are missing; sequencing was by immunoSEQ multiplex PCR. The sample consists of under 200,000 clones, around three quarters of them appearing once. Material for sequencing was PBMCs. These TCRs come from a middle-aged man in good health and CMV-seronegative.

V gene TRBV7-2 combines with J gene TRBJ2-3, with TRBD1 matching over 9 bases. Per the germline V gene, CDR1 is SGHTA and CDR2 is FQGNSA. With 1 base clipped from V and 0 bases from J, the junction kept 5 bases outside the gene matches. The CDR3 runs to 17 residues. Here the CDR3 reads CASSLVFGTGSTDTQYF. The CDR3 DNA sequence: TGTGCCAGCAGCTTAGTTTTCGGGACAGGGAGCACAGATACGCAGTATTTT.

As to this clone: The junction shows a germline mismatch at one end, possibly a read error. This chain uses TRBV19 with TRBJ2-4; TRBD2 might be the D (7 bases). Germline lookup yields CDR1 LNHDA and CDR2 SQIVND (reference sequence). The CDR3 covers 17 residues. The CDR3 loop reads CASSPGGGSGTKNIQHF. CDR3 DNA: TGTGCCAGTAGTCCCGGGGGCGGGAGCGGGACCAAAAACATTCAGCACTTC.

The rearrangement links TRBV6-5 to TRBJ1-5, with a weak D call TRBD1 (6 bases). V shed 6 bases and J shed 10 bases, with 19 bases lying between them. Germline V gene lookup returns CDR1 MNHEY and CDR2 SVGAGI. The CDR3 loop spans 14 amino acids. CDR3 amino acids: CASRPDRRISPQHF. The CDR3 DNA follows: TGTGCCAGCAGACCAGACAGGAGGATCAGCCCCCAGCATTTT.

The V call is TRBV6-1, the J call TRBJ1-2; 10 nucleotides line up with TRBD1. V lost 8 bases, J lost 6 bases, and 6 bases stayed unmatched. Germline lookup yields CDR1 MNHNS and CDR2 SASEGT. The CDR3 spans 13 residues. The CDR3 is CASRRQGADGYTF. The CDR3 bases are TGTGCCAGCCGTCGACAGGGGGCGGATGGCTACACCTTC.

The chain employs TRBV12-5 and TRBJ2-7; 8 nucleotides agree with TRBD1. Germline loops: CDR1 LGHNT, CDR2 FRNRAP. The junction had 13 bases not matched to a gene; V was cut back by 5 bases and J by 1 base. The CDR3 is 17 amino acids. CDR3 in DNA: TGTGCTAGTGGTGTACATCCCGGGACAGGATTTTCCTACGAGCAGTACGTC. Protein: CASGVHPGTGFSYEQYV.

This clone has more than one count but fewer than ten. The V gene is TRBV10-1, the J gene TRBJ2-7; possibly TRBD2 for D (6 bases). This CDR3 is built from 12 residues. Germline CDR1 reads WNHNN; CDR2 reads SYGVQD (reference sequence). Trimming shortened V by 2 bases and J by 7 bases, and 9 bases separated the two germline ends. The CDR3 is CASSELGGEQYF. The CDR3 nucleotides read TGCGCCAGCAGTGAGCTGGGAGGTGAGCAGTACTTC.

The V and J genes are TRBV7-9 and TRBJ1-2; 8 bases agree with TRBD1. V lost 3 bases and J lost 4; bases outside the gene matches: 7. The length of the CDR3 is 15 residues. CDR1 is SEHNR, CDR2 FQNEAQ, per germline (reference sequence). In DNA form, the CDR3 reads TGTGCCAGCAGCTTGGCTCTCACAGGGGGCTATGGCTACACCTTC. It yields the protein CASSLALTGGYGYTF. Combining the CDR3 with reference TRBV7-9 and TRBJ1-2 gives the whole variable domain DTGVSQNPRHKITKRGQNVTFRCDPISEHNRLYWYRQTLGQGPEFLTYFQNEAQLEKSRLLSDRFSAERPKGSFSTLEIQRTEQGDSAMYLCASSLALTGGYGYTFGSGTRLTVV.

The CDR3 bases are TGTGCCAGCAGTTTAAAGGCAGGGTCTAGCGATGAGCAGTTCTTC. Translation: CASSLKAGSSDEQFF. The chain joins TRBV27 to TRBJ2-1; tentative D call: TRBD2 (6 bases). Germline V CDR1 and CDR2: MNHEY, SMNVEV (reference sequence). V was pared by 2 bases and J by 8 bases, with 16 bases between. This CDR3 is built from 15 residues.

The CDR3 region has the DNA TGTGCCAGCAGCCAAGGGCTGAGGTACGAGCAGTACTTC. It specifies CASSQGLRYEQYF. This sequence joins TRBV14 and TRBJ2-5, with D uncertain. The last part of the DNA fits TRBJ2-7 better; the J call may be wrong. The germline V gene has CDR1 SGHDN and CDR2 FVKESK. The CDR3 runs 13 residues.

The chain recombines TRBV28 with TRBJ2-5; D is possibly TRBD2 (6 bases). The CDR3 sequence is 16 residues long. V lost 6 bases and J lost 3, with 20 bases in between. Looked up from germline, CDR1 is MDHEN and CDR2 is SYDVKM. CDR3 amino acids: CASSYLGARGEETQYF. CDR3 sequence (DNA): TGTGCCAGCAGCTACCTCGGGGCGCGCGGGGAAGAGACCCAGTACTTC.

J is TRBJ1-1 and V is TRBV10-1; D gene ambiguous. The V end lost 11 bases, the J end lost 5 bases, and 15 bases lay between the germline ends. The CDR3 length is 12 residues. Looked up from germline, CDR1 is WNHNN and CDR2 is SYGVQD (reference sequence). CDR3 region: CAGRSSGTEAFF. The CDR3 nucleotides read TGCGCCGGACGGTCTTCGGGAACTGAAGCTTTCTTT.

The chain links TRBV7-2 to TRBJ1-1; D uncertain. The ends were cut back, 5 bases at V and 2 bases at J, with 15 bases in the middle. Germline values: CDR1 SGHTA, CDR2 FQGNSA. The CDR3 runs 15 residues. CDR3 nucleotide sequence: TGTGCCAGCAGCAGACGACGGGGTAGTAACACTGAAGCTTTCTTT. As protein: CASSRRRGSNTEAFF.

This chain links TRBV6-1 with TRBJ2-5; no firm D call. Trimming shortened V by 3 bases and J by 5 bases, and 10 bases separated the two germline ends. The germline CDR1 and CDR2 sequences are MNHNS and SASEGT. The length of the CDR3 is 13 residues. In DNA, the CDR3 is TGTGCCAGCAGTGATACGACAATCGAGACCCAGTACTTC. Translation gives CASSDTTIETQYF.

The rearrangement joins TRBV10-3 to TRBJ1-5; D gene unclear. V gave up 6 bases and J gave up 4 bases, with 10 bases separating them. This CDR3 is 13 amino acids long. CDR1 is ENHRY, CDR2 SYGVKD, per germline. The CDR3 nucleotides read TGTGCCATCAGAGCGGCAGAAAATCAGCCCCAGCATTTT. Translating it yields CAIRAAENQPQHF.

The chain has TRBV25-1 and TRBJ1-2, with 9 bases identical to TRBD1. V trimming: 4 bases; J trimming: 7 bases; junction bases outside the gene matches: 13. CDR3 length equals 16 residues. Germline assignment: CDR1 MGHDK and CDR2 SYGVNS. The DNA of the CDR3 is TGTGCCAGCAGTGGGACCACGGGACAGGGTCGTTCTGGCTACACCTTC. Its protein is CASSGTTGQGRSGYTF.